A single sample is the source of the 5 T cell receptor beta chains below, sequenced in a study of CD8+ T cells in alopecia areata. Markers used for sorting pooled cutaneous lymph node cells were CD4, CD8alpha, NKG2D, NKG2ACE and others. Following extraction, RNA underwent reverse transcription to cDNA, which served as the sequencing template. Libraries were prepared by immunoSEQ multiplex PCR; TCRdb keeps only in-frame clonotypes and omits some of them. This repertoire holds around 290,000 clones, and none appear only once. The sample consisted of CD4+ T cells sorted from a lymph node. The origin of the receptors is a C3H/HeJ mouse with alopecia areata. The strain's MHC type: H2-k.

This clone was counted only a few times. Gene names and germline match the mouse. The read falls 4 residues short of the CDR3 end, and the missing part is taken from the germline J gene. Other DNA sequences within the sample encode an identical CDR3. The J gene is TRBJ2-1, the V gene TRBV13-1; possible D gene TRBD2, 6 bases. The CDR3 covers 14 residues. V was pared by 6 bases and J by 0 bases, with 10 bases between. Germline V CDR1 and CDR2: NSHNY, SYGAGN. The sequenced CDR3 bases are TGTGCCAGCAAACGGGACTTTAACTATGCT. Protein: CASKRDFNYA. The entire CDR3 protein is CASKRDFNYAEQFF.

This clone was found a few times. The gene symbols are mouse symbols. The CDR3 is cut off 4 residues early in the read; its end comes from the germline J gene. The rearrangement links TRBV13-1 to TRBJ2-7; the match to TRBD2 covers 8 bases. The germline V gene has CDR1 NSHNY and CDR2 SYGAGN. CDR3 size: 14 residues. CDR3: CASSDLGGWYEQYF. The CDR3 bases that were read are TGTGCCAGCAGTGACCTGGGGGGTTGGTAT.

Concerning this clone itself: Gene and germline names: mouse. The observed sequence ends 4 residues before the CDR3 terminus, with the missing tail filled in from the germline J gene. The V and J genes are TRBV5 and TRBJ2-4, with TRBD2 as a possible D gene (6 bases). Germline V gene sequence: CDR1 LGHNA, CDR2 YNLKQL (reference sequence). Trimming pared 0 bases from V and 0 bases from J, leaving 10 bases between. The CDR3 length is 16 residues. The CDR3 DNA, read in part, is TGTGCCAGCAGCCAAGATACTGGGCCTAGTCAAAAC. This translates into CASSQDTGPSQN. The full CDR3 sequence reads CASSQDTGPSQNTLYF.

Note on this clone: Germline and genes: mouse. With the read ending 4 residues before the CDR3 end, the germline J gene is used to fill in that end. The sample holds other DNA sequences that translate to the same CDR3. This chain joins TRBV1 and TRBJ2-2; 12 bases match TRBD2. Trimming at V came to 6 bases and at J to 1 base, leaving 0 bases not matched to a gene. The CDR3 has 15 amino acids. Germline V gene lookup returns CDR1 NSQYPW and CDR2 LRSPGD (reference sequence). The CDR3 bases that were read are TGCACCTGCAGGGGACTGGGGGGAAACACCGGG. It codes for CTCRGLGGNTG. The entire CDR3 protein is CTCRGLGGNTGQLYF.

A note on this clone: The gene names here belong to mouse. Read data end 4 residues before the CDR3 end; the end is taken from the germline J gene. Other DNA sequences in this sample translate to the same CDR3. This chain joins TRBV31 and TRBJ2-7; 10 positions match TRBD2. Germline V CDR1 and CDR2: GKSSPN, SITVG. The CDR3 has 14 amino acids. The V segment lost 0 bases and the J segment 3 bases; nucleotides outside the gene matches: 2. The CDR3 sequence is CAWSLGTGVYEQYF. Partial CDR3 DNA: TGTGCCTGGAGTCTGGGGACTGGGGTCTAT.